This T cell receptor (beta chain) was sequenced for a study of Graves' ophthalmopathy and Graves' hyperthyroidism. About the study: Hyperthyroidism was considered stable when no ophthalmopathy appeared within 18 months of follow-up.

The study amplified TCR beta CDR3 regions using RNA transcripts. HTBI primers primed a first-round RT-PCR, and a second-round multiplex PCR followed. TCRdb reprocessed the multiplex PCR reads with MiXCR, giving one entry per CDR3 protein. Counted here are around 1.1 million distinct CDR3 sequences, about 40% occurring once; the ten biggest clones make up around 10%. The CDR3 is 14 residues long. Germline CDR1 MNHEY, CDR2 SMNVEV (reference sequence). V shed 6 bases and J shed 4 bases, with 15 bases lying between them. The study's findings and limits: Blood samples also showed most expanded thyroid clonotypes exceeding 0.001 frequency.

On this clonotype itself: Antigen unknown.

The sequencing sample was made of peripheral blood or thyroid tissue (not recorded which). The clonotype was recovered from an adult man with Graves' hyperthyroidism. This chain connects TRBV27 to TRBJ1-2; D is unclear. The CDR3 bases are TGTGCCAGCAGCCACCGACCCTTTGGCTATGGCTACACCTTC. The encoded protein is CASSHRPFGYGYTF.